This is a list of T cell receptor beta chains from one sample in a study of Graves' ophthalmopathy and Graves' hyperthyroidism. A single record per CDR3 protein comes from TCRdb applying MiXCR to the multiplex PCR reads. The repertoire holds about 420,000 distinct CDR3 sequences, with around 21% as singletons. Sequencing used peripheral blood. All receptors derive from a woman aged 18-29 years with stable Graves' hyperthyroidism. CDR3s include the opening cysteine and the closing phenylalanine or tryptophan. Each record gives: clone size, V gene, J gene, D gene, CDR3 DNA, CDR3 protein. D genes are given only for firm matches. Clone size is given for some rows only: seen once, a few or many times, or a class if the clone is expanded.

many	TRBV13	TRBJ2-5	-	TGTGCCAGCAGCCTTACCACCGAGAGGGACCAAGAGACCCAGTACTTC	CASSLTTERDQETQYF
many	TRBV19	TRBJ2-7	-	TGTGCCAGTAGTATGTCGGCAGGATCCTCCTACGAGCAGTACTTC	CASSMSAGSSYEQYF
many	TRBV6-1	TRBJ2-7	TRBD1	TGTGCCAGCACCGAGGAACAGGGGTACGAGCAGTACTTC	CASTEEQGYEQYF
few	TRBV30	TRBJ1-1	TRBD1	TGTGCCTGGAGGGACAGGGTTGGGACTGAAGCTTTCTTT	CAWRDRVGTEAFF
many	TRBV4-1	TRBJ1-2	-	TGCGCCAGCAGCCCGGATGGGCAGGTTGATTATGGCTACACCTTC	CASSPDGQVDYGYTF
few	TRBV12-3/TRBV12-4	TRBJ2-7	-	TGTGCCAGCATCCTCCGGTCCTACGAGCAGTACTTC	CASILRSYEQYF
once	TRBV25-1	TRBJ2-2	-	TGTGCCAGCAGTCCCCGGGACAGGGATAGCGGGAGGCCTCACACCGGGGGGCTGTTTTTT	CASSPRDRDSGRPHTGGLFF
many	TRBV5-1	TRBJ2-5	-	TGCGCCAGCTGTGTAGGAGGACGCCAAGAGACCCAGTACTTC	CASCVGGRQETQYF
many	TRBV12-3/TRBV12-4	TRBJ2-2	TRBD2	TGTGCCAACAACCCGGGACTAGCGGAAACCGGGGAGCTGTTTTTT	CANNPGLAETGELFF
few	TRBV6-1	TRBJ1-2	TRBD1	TGTGCCAGCAGTGAAGCGATTACCCCGGGACAGGGGTTCTATGGCTACACCTTC	CASSEAITPGQGFYGYTF
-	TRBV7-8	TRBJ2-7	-	TGTGCCAGCAGCTTGTACACCGGCGCCTACGAGCAGTACTTC	CASSLYTGAYEQYF
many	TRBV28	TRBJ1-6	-	TGTGCCAGCAGTTTACAGGGCTATTTTTCACCCCTCCACTTT	CASSLQGYFSPLHF
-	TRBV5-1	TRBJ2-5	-	TGCGCCAGCAGCTTGGATCCCTCGGAACTGGGTGAAGAGACCCAGTACTTC	CASSLDPSELGEETQYF
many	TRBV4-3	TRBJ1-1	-	TGCGCCAGCAGCCGGGTCTCCGGGACTGAAGCTTTCTTT	CASSRVSGTEAFF
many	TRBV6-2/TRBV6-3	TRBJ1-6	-	TGTGCCAGCAGTTACTCTGGCCAAGCGAATTCACCCCTCCACTTT	CASSYSGQANSPLHF
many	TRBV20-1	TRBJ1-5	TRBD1	TGCAGTGCTACGAGGGGGCTTTGGGGGGATAGCAATCAGCCCCAGCATTTT	CSATRGLWGDSNQPQHF
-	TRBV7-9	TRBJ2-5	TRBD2	TGTGCCAGCAGGGGATTTTTAGCGGGAGTCGGCGAGACCCAGTACTTC	CASRGFLAGVGETQYF
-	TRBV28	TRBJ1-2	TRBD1	TGTGTCAGCAGTCCAGGGGGACAGGGGGCTAATCGGGGACGTGGCTACACCTTC	CVSSPGGQGANRGRGYTF
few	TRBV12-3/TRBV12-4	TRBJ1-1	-	TGTGCCAGCACCAACACGGGGGTTCCCGCTTTCTTT	CASTNTGVPAFF
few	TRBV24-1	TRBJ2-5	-	TGTGCCACCAGTGATTGGAGGGTTGAGGAGACCCAGTACTTC	CATSDWRVEETQYF
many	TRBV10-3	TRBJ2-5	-	TGTGCCATCCCTGGGAAGAGGGAGACTCGAGAGACCCAGTACTTC	CAIPGKRETRETQYF
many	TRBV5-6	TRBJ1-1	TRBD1	TGTGCCAGCAGCTCATCGCCCCAGGGGGCGGACGCTTTCTTT	CASSSSPQGADAFF
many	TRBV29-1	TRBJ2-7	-	TGCAGCGTGGCCCTGACAGAATACGAGCAGTACTTC	CSVALTEYEQYF
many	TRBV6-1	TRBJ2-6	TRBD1	TGTGCCAGCAACGACAGGGGGCTAAGCTCTGGGGCCAACGTCCTGACTTTC	CASNDRGLSSGANVLTF